The sequence of this T cell receptor beta chain was determined in a study of T cells in Graves' hyperthyroidism and ophthalmopathy. CDR1 and CDR2 from the germline V gene are SGHAT and FQNNGV. The junction had 8 bases not matched to a gene; V was cut back by 4 bases and J by 2 bases. The CDR3 is 15 residues long. This clonotype was found once. Amplification of TCR beta CDR3 regions was performed using RNA transcripts as template. TCR CDR3 underwent first-round RT-PCR with the HTBI primer set. TCRdb recomputed calls from the multiplex PCR reads with MiXCR, one row per CDR3 protein. The sample lists hundreds of thousands of distinct CDR3 sequences; about 20% were seen once.

V is TRBV11-2 and J is TRBJ2-7; 7 bases fit TRBD2. This receptor was obtained from a man aged 35-49 years with Graves' ophthalmopathy. Sequencing was carried out using blood. The CDR3 coding sequence is TGTGCCAGCAGCTCAGATCGGGAGGCGGCCTACGAGCAGTACTTC. Translating gives CASSSDREAAYEQYF.